This T cell receptor beta chain was found in a study of CD8 T cells in Susac syndrome. It was negative isolation that provided the CD8+ and CD4+ T cells, whereas TEMRA cells were enriched by FACS. Germline lookup yields CDR1 SNHLY and CDR2 FYNNEI. The length of the CDR3 is 17 residues. V was pared by 6 bases and J by 3 bases, with 11 bases of the junction left unmatched. About 0.5 to 1 ug RNA was reverse transcribed with random hexamers. By means of immunoSEQ multiplex PCR, TCR beta CDR3 spanning 54 Vbeta and 13 Jbeta underwent amplification. Using its own MiXCR run on the immunoSEQ multiplex PCR reads, TCRdb lists one record per CDR3 protein. Of about 140,000 distinct CDR3 sequences listed, roughly 94% are singletons.

Sequencing was carried out using CD8+ T cells from PBMCs. The chain has TRBV2 and TRBJ2-2; 9 bases map to TRBD2. The receptor's source is a human donor with Susac syndrome. The DNA for the CDR3 is TGTGCCAGCAGCCTCTACCCGGGACTAGCAGACACCGGGGAGCTGTTTTTT. Amino acid sequence: CASSLYPGLADTGELFF.